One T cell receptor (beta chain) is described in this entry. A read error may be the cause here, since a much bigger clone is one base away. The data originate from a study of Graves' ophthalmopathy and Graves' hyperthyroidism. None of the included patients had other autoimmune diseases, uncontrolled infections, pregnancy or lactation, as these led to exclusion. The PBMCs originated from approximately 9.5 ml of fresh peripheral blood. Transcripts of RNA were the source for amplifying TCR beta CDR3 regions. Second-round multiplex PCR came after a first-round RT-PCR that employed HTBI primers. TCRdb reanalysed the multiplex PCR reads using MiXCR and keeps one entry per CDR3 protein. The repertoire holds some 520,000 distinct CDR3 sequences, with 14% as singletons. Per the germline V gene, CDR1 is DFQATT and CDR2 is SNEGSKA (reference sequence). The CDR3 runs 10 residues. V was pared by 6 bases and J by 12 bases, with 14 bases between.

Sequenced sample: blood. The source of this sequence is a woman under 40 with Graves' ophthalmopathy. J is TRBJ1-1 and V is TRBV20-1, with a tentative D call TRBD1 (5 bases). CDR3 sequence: CSAGGRLPFF. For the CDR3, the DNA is TGCAGTGCCGGGGGAAGGCTGCCTTTCTTT.